This is a list of T cell receptor beta chains from one sample in a study of T-cell reconstitution after alpha-beta-depleted transplantation in children. From the PCR reads, TCRdb called clonotypes with MiXCR, one entry per CDR3 protein. There are roughly 670,000 distinct CDR3 sequences in the sample; about an eighth occur only once, and around 0.79% lies in the top ten. The sequencing used PBMCs, collected before TCRalphabeta/CD19-depleted stem cell transplant. These TCRs come from a girl aged 2-10 years with congenital amegakaryocytic thrombocytopenia, due to receive a stem cell transplant. Each CDR3 is given with its conserved first and last residue. The D gene is left open where the match is weak. Some rows mark clone size as missing; the rest say once, few, many or name a class of expanded clone.

j_call,d_call,v_call,clone_size,cdr3_nt,cdr3_aa
TRBJ1-3,.,TRBV20-1,.,TGCGGATCCCTGAGAGCACCCTCTGGAAACACCATATATTTT,CGSLRAPSGNTIYF
TRBJ2-1,TRBD2,TRBV10-3,many,TGTGCCATCAGCGAGACTAGCGGGATTAATGAGCAGTTCTTC,CAISETSGINEQFF
TRBJ2-7,.,TRBV29-1,.,TGCAGCGTTGAGGACAATAATAACGAGCAGTACTTC,CSVEDNNNEQYF
TRBJ2-3,TRBD2,TRBV5-1,many,TGCGCCAGCAGCCCTCCGGGACTAGACTCCGCTACGCAGTATTTT,CASSPPGLDSATQYF
TRBJ1-4,TRBD1,TRBV12-3/TRBV12-4,many,TGTGCCAGCAGTTTCCGGGACAGAGGATCTCGGGGTAATGAAAAACTGTTTTTT,CASSFRDRGSRGNEKLFF
TRBJ2-3,.,TRBV15,.,TGTGCCACCAGCAGAATTTCCAACAACGCAGATACGCAGTATTTT,CATSRISNNADTQYF
TRBJ2-1,.,TRBV11-2,.,TGTGCCAGCAGCTTAATCGTGGGTGAGGCCATAACCGGGGGGCAGTTCTTC,CASSLIVGEAITGGQFF
TRBJ2-7,TRBD2,TRBV12-3/TRBV12-4,many,TGTGCCAGCAGCCACACTAGCGGGTCCTACGAGCAGTACTTC,CASSHTSGSYEQYF
TRBJ2-2,.,TRBV4-1,few,TGCGCCAGCAGCGAGGACGAGATAGGGGAGCTGTTTTTT,CASSEDEIGELFF
TRBJ2-5,TRBD2,TRBV7-2,.,TGTGCCAGCAGGGCTACTAGCGGGAGGGAAGAGACCCAGTACTTC,CASRATSGREETQYF
TRBJ2-7,TRBD2,TRBV16,many,TGTGCCAGCAGCCAGGGAACTAGCGGGATCTACGAGCAGTACTTC,CASSQGTSGIYEQYF
TRBJ2-1,TRBD2,TRBV20-1,few,TGCAGTACAACCGGACTAGCGAGGTACGATGAGCAGTTCTTC,CSTTGLARYDEQFF
TRBJ1-2,.,TRBV5-1,many,TGCGCCAGCAGCTTGGAGCTAGGGATCGGCTATACCTTC,CASSLELGIGYTF
TRBJ2-7,.,TRBV29-1,many,TGCAGCGTTGTCGAGGCAAGGCCCGTCTACGAGCAGTACTTC,CSVVEARPVYEQYF
TRBJ1-4,.,TRBV19,few,TGTGCCAGTAGTATGGGGAGTGGATCTGAAAAACTGTTTTTT,CASSMGSGSEKLFF
TRBJ2-7,TRBD1,TRBV6-1,.,TGTGCCAGCGGGGACAGGGACTCCTACGAGCAGTACTTC,CASGDRDSYEQYF
TRBJ2-7,TRBD2,TRBV29-1,many,TGCAGCGTTGAACTAGCGGGAGCGGACGAGCAGTACTTC,CSVELAGADEQYF
TRBJ2-7,.,TRBV28,.,TGTGCCAGCAAGGGCAGATCAATTATTAGCTACGAGCAGTACTTC,CASKGRSIISYEQYF
TRBJ2-7,.,TRBV5-6,.,TGTGCCAGCAGCTTCTTCATCCTATCCTACGAGCAGTACTTC,CASSFFILSYEQYF
TRBJ1-2,.,TRBV29-1,many,TGCAGCGTTGAAGATCCCCTCGGTTCTAACTATGGCTACACCTTC,CSVEDPLGSNYGYTF
TRBJ2-2,.,TRBV7-3,.,TGTGCCAGCAGCTTAGCGGGACAGAGCACCGGGGAGCTGTTTTTT,CASSLAGQSTGELFF
TRBJ2-4,TRBD1,TRBV5-1,many,TGCGCCAGCAGCTTGGGGACAGGGACGAACATTCAGTACTTC,CASSLGTGTNIQYF
TRBJ2-3,TRBD2,TRBV5-1,.,TGCGCCAGCAGCGCGGGACTAGCGGGCGTGGGGGATACGCAGTATTTT,CASSAGLAGVGDTQYF
TRBJ1-1,.,TRBV5-5,.,TGTGCCAGCAGCTTTTCTCGATACATGAACACTGAAGCTTTCTTT,CASSFSRYMNTEAFF
TRBJ1-5,.,TRBV2,few,TGTGCCAGCAGTAGTAGGCCAACTGGGGCCACTATAAGCAATCAGCCCCAGCATTTT,CASSSRPTGATISNQPQHF
TRBJ2-7,.,TRBV20-1,.,TGCAGTGCTAGAGTTAGCGGACCGGGTGGAGTGCAGTACTTC,CSARVSGPGGVQYF
TRBJ2-1,TRBD2,TRBV29-1,many,TGCAGCGTTGAACGAGGGAGGGCCCGAGGTTCCTACAATGAGCAGTTCTTC,CSVERGRARGSYNEQFF
TRBJ2-7,.,TRBV6-6,.,TGTGCCAGCAGTTCCGGCCGTACCGAGCAGTACTTC,CASSSGRTEQYF
TRBJ2-2,.,TRBV20-1,many,TGCAGTGCCATTGAGATGAGGAACACCGGGGAGCTGTTTTTT,CSAIEMRNTGELFF
TRBJ2-7,TRBD1,TRBV28,few,TGTGCCAGCAGATTCATCCGTACAGGGGGCCACGAGCAGTACTTC,CASRFIRTGGHEQYF
TRBJ2-5,.,TRBV10-3,.,TGTGCCATCAGTGGCAGGGAAGAGACCCAGTACTTC,CAISGREETQYF
TRBJ2-3,TRBD1,TRBV20-1,.,TGCAGTGCTGGAGGGACAGGGATTACAGATACGCAGTATTTT,CSAGGTGITDTQYF
TRBJ2-7,.,TRBV12-3/TRBV12-4,many,TGTGCCAGCAGTTTTGGGGTTAGGGGGAGCGTGGAGCAGTACTTC,CASSFGVRGSVEQYF
TRBJ2-7,TRBD2,TRBV20-1,.,TGCAGTGCCGGGACTAGCGAGACGCGAATGCCCAGCTCCTACGAGCAGTACTTC,CSAGTSETRMPSSYEQYF
TRBJ2-5,TRBD2,TRBV20-1,many,TGCAGTGCTAATAGCGGGAGTTTGGAGACCCAGTACTTC,CSANSGSLETQYF
TRBJ2-2,TRBD2,TRBV5-1,few,TGCGCCAGCAGCCACCCCGCAGGGTCTAGCGGCGCCGATAGCAAGCGGGAGCTGTTTTTT,CASSHPAGSSGADSKRELFF
TRBJ1-1,.,TRBV5-1,few,TGCGCCAGCAGCCCCGAACCGGGTCTCAACACTGAAGCTTTCTTT,CASSPEPGLNTEAFF
TRBJ2-5,TRBD1,TRBV10-3,.,TGTGCCATCAGCCCGGGGGACAGGACAAAAGAGACCCAGTACTTC,CAISPGDRTKETQYF
TRBJ2-1,.,TRBV12-3/TRBV12-4,.,TGTGCCAGCGTTCCCTCGACAGCCTACAATGAGCAGTTCTTC,CASVPSTAYNEQFF
TRBJ2-1,.,TRBV5-1,many,TGCGCCAGCAGCCCCGATCACCGACTAGACAATGAGCAGTTCTTC,CASSPDHRLDNEQFF
TRBJ2-7,.,TRBV20-1,few,TGCAGTGCGAGAAATTCGGGAGTCTTCAACGAGCAGTACTTC,CSARNSGVFNEQYF
TRBJ2-3,TRBD2,TRBV20-1,many,TGCAGTGCTATCGGACTAGCGGCCACCGTTACCAATACGCAGTATTTT,CSAIGLAATVTNTQYF
TRBJ2-1,.,TRBV12-3/TRBV12-4,.,TGTGCCAGCAGTTTACACCAGGGATCCTACAATGAGCAGTTCTTC,CASSLHQGSYNEQFF
TRBJ1-4,.,TRBV20-1,many,TGCAGTGCTGGAGATCCCGCAACTAATGAAAAACTGTTTTTT,CSAGDPATNEKLFF
TRBJ2-5,.,TRBV28,many,TGTGCCAGCAGTCCCTCTGGGTTCAACCAAGAGACCCAGTACTTC,CASSPSGFNQETQYF
TRBJ1-1,TRBD1,TRBV12-3/TRBV12-4,many,TGTGCCAGCAGTCCGAAAAACCAGGGGGCGTTGGCCACTGAAGCTTTCTTT,CASSPKNQGALATEAFF
TRBJ2-7,.,TRBV7-8,few,TGTGCCAGCAGCTGGGAAGAGGGGTCAGTTCCACCTACGAAGCAGTACTTC,CASSWEEGSVPPTKQYF
TRBJ2-7,.,TRBV19,.,TGTGCCAGTAGTATTATCGGCGGAGGCTACGAGCAGTACTTC,CASSIIGGGYEQYF